The rows below give T cell receptor beta chains drawn from one sample of a study of blood T cells in healthy people across ages. TCRdb independently ran MiXCR on the 5' RACE reads; one entry per CDR3 protein. The table has approximately 800,000 distinct CDR3 sequences, more than 25% seen once; the top ten hold approximately 2.9%. These data were also filed under a second study, of T cells of mothers and their children.

The specimen was blood. These receptors all come from a boy between 5 and 17 years old in good health. Both conserved end residues are part of each CDR3. A D gene is named only where the DNA matches it firmly. Size is omitted from some rows. Given values are once, few, many or a class for expanded clones.

d_call j_call clone_size v_call cdr3_nt cdr3_aa
- TRBJ1-4 - TRBV4-2 TGTGCCAGCAGCCAAGATGGCCGCGGGGATGAAAAACTGTTTTTT CASSQDGRGDEKLFF
TRBD1 TRBJ1-1 - TRBV5-1 TGCGCCAGCAGCCCTAACACCGGGACAGGGGGCCTCCGGGATATGAACACTGAAGCTTTCTTT CASSPNTGTGGLRDMNTEAFF
TRBD2 TRBJ2-7 - TRBV3-1 TGTGCCAGCAGCCAAAATCGCGGGGGGCCTTACGAGCAGTACTTC CASSQNRGGPYEQYF
- TRBJ1-4 few TRBV4-1 TGCGCCAGCAGCCTGACAATTCCTGAAAAACTGTTTTTT CASSLTIPEKLFF
TRBD1 TRBJ2-7 - TRBV29-1 TGCAGCGTCACGGACAGGGCAACCTACGAGCAGTACTTC CSVTDRATYEQYF
TRBD1 TRBJ2-7 - TRBV12-3/TRBV12-4 TGTGCCAGCGGTTTGACAGGGTTCGACGAGCAGTACTTC CASGLTGFDEQYF
TRBD2 TRBJ2-5 - TRBV12-3/TRBV12-4 TGTGCCAGCAGTCGATCTCAAGCGGGGCGGGAGACCCAGTACTTC CASSRSQAGRETQYF
- TRBJ2-7 few TRBV14 TGTGCCAGCAGCCGATCCGCGGACTACGAGCAGTACTTC CASSRSADYEQYF
TRBD1 TRBJ2-3 - TRBV24-1 TGTGCCACCAGTGACCATCTCTGGGACAGGGATGGAGATACGCAGTATTTT CATSDHLWDRDGDTQYF
- TRBJ1-5 - TRBV7-8 TGTGCCAGCAGCTTAGGGACAAAAGGGCCCAATCAGCCCCAGCATTTT CASSLGTKGPNQPQHF
- TRBJ2-5 - TRBV12-3/TRBV12-4 TGTGCCAGCAGTTTAACTCCCAGGGGATCGGTCAGCCAAGAGACCCAGTACTTC CASSLTPRGSVSQETQYF
- TRBJ1-6 - TRBV5-1 TGCGCCAGCAGCTTGGCCGGGGCCCGCTATAATTCACCCCTCCACTTT CASSLAGARYNSPLHF
- TRBJ2-5 - TRBV5-1 TGCGCCAGCAGCTCCACAGGGACCCCGAAAGAGACCCAGTACTTC CASSSTGTPKETQYF
TRBD2 TRBJ2-5 - TRBV7-2 TGTGCCAGCAGCTTAGATCGGACTAGCGGGAGTTACCAAGAGACCCAGTACTTC CASSLDRTSGSYQETQYF
TRBD2 TRBJ2-6 - TRBV7-9 TGTGCCAGCAGCGCGACTAGCGGGGGGTCCGGGGCCAACGTCCTGACTTTC CASSATSGGSGANVLTF
TRBD2 TRBJ2-4 - TRBV12-5 TGTGCTAGTGGTGCTGTAACGGGACTAGCGAAAAACATTCAGTACTTC CASGAVTGLAKNIQYF
TRBD1 TRBJ2-7 few TRBV7-2 TGTGCCAGCAGCCCACTAGCAGGGACAGGGGGCTACGAGCAGTACTTC CASSPLAGTGGYEQYF
- TRBJ1-2 - TRBV7-2 TGTGCCAGCAGCTTGCCAGGGAGGGCTGTCTATGGCTACACCTTC CASSLPGRAVYGYTF
TRBD2 TRBJ2-7 few TRBV28 TGTGCCAGCAGTTTAAGACTAGCGGGGGGATCGATCTACGAGCAGTACTTC CASSLRLAGGSIYEQYF
- TRBJ1-5 - TRBV5-4 TGTGCCAGCAGCTCCGGGGGCCGTGAAGGTCAGCCCCAGCATTTT CASSSGGREGQPQHF
- TRBJ1-2 - TRBV29-1 TGCAGCGTTGTGATCGGCAAGTCTTATGGCTACACCTTC CSVVIGKSYGYTF
- TRBJ2-7 few TRBV12-5 TGTGCTAGTGGTTTGTCCCTCGGCGAGCAGTACTTC CASGLSLGEQYF